The 6 T cell receptor beta chains reported below all come from one sample, sequenced in a study of tumor-infiltrating lymphocytes in localized non-small cell lung cancer. This table comes from immunoSEQ multiplex PCR, and its TCRdb copy is limited to in-frame clones, with some not included. This sample carries 10,000 or so clones, about 78% of them seen once, and the ten largest clones take roughly 14%. Input material: lung tumor tissue. Every receptor here comes from a human donor with non-small cell lung cancer.

The rearrangement joins TRBV7-9 to TRBJ2-1, with 11 bases that match TRBD2. Germline lookup yields CDR1 SEHNR and CDR2 FQNEAQ (reference sequence). The V segment lost 3 bases and the J segment 3 bases; nucleotides outside the gene matches: 7. CDR3 size: 17 residues. Here the CDR3 reads CASSFERLAGIYNEQFF. The DNA for the CDR3 is TGTGCCAGCAGCTTTGAACGACTAGCGGGGATCTACAATGAGCAGTTCTTC.

The V call is TRBV27, the J call TRBJ1-1, with a tentative D call TRBD1 (5 bases). The germline V and J ends were trimmed by 7 bases and 4 bases, with 16 bases remaining between them. The CDR3 has 14 residues. Germline CDR1 and CDR2: MNHEY and SMNVEV (reference sequence). CDR3 nucleotides: TGTGCCAGCAACTTGTCGGGGCCAGGCACTGAAGCTTTCTTT. This encodes CASNLSGPGTEAFF.

This clone was counted once. The chain has TRBV11-2 and TRBJ2-5; D gene unclear. V was cut by 3 bases and J by 5 bases, with 4 bases left in between. The CDR3 loop spans 11 amino acids. Germline CDR1 reads SGHAT; CDR2 reads FQNNGV. The CDR3 DNA sequence: TGTGCCAGCAGCTTTGGGGAGACCCAGTACTTC. This translates into CASSFGETQYF.

This clone was observed once. CDR3 amino acids: CASIDRAGGGELFF. The CDR3 nucleotides read TGCGCCAGCATCGATCGGGCCGGAGGCGGGGAGCTGTTTTTT. The V gene is TRBV5-1, the J gene TRBJ2-2; maybe TRBD2 (5 bases). The CDR3 is 14 residues long. Germline assignment: CDR1 SGHRS and CDR2 YFSETQ. V dropped 6 bases and J dropped 7 bases, with 16 bases sitting between them.

V and J are TRBV5-1 and TRBJ1-1; no definite D call. Trimming pared 4 bases from V and 1 base from J, leaving 8 bases between. There are 13 residues in the CDR3. Germline-derived CDR1 and CDR2 are SGHRS and YFSETQ. The CDR3 here is CASSRLKNTEAFF. The CDR3 coding sequence is TGCGCCAGCAGCAGGTTGAAGAACACTGAAGCTTTCTTT.

The CDR3 bases are TGTGCCAGCAGCTTAGGGATTAGGGGCAATCAGCCCCAGCATTTT. It is translated as CASSLGIRGNQPQHF. This sequence joins TRBV5-6 and TRBJ1-5; no clear D. The V gene lost 2 bases and the J gene lost 2 bases, with 11 bases spanning the gap. The CDR3 is 15 residues long. Germline CDR1 SGHDT, CDR2 YYEEEE.